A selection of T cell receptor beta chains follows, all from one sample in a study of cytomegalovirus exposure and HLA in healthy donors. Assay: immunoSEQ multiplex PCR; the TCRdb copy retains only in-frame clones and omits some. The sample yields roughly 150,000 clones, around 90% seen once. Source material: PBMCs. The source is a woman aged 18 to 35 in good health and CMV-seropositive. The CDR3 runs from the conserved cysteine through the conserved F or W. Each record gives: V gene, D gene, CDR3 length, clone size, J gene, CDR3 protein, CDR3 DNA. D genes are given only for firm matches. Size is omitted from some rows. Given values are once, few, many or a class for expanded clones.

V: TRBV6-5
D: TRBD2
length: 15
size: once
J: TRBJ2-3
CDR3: CASSYRLAGGDTQYF
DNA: TGTGCCAGCAGTTACCGACTAGCGGGAGGGGATACGCAGTATTTT

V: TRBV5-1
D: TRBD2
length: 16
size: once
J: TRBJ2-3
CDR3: CASSAAAGVRADTQYF
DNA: TGCGCCAGCAGCGCGGCAGCGGGAGTCAGGGCAGATACGCAGTATTTT

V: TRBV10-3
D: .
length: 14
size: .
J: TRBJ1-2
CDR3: CAISAGQHYYGYTF
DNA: TGTGCCATCAGTGCAGGACAGCACTACTATGGCTACACCTTC

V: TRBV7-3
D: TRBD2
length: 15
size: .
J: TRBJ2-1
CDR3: CASSVGLAIYNEQFF
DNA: TGTGCCAGCAGCGTGGGACTAGCGATCTACAATGAGCAGTTCTTC

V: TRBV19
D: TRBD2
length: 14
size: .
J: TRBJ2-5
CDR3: CASSTLAVQETQYF
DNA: TGTGCCAGTAGTACACTAGCGGTACAAGAGACCCAGTACTTC

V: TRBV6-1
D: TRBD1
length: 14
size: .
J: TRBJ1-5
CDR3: CASSYGQGKQPQHF
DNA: TGTGCCAGCAGCTATGGACAGGGGAAACAGCCCCAGCATTTT

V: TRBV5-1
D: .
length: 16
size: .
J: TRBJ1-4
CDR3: CASSLGVGRRNEKLFF
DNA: TGCGCCAGCAGCTTGGGGGTAGGGAGGAGAAATGAAAAACTGTTTTTT

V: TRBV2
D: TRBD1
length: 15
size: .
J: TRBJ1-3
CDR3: CASSIRDSSGNTIYF
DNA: TGTGCCAGCAGCATCAGGGACAGCTCTGGAAACACCATATATTTT

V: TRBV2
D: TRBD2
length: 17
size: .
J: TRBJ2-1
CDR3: CASSEWVMGLADNEQFF
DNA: TGTGCCAGCAGTGAATGGGTAATGGGGCTAGCGGACAATGAGCAGTTCTTC

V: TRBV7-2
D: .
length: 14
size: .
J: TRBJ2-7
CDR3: CASSLGIAAYEQYF
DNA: TGTGCCAGCAGCTTAGGGATAGCTGCCTACGAGCAGTACTTC

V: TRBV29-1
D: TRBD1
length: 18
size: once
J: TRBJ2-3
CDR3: CSVEVFREGQGITDTQYF
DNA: TGCAGCGTTGAAGTGTTTCGAGAAGGACAGGGGATCACAGATACGCAGTATTTT

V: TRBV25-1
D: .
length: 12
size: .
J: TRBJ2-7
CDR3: CASGDSAYEQYF
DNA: TGTGCCAGCGGGGACTCAGCCTACGAGCAGTACTTC

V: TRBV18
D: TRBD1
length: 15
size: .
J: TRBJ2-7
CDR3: CASSPRDRVGYEQYF
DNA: TGTGCCAGCTCACCCCGGGACAGGGTAGGCTACGAGCAGTACTTC

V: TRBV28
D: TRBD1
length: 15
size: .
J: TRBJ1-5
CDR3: CASRRQGPSNQPQHF
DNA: TGTGCCAGCAGGCGACAGGGCCCTTCCAATCAGCCCCAGCATTTT

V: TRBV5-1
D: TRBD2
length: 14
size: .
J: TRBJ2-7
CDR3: CASGPTSEKGEQYF
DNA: TGCGCCAGCGGACCAACTAGCGAGAAGGGAGAGCAGTACTTC

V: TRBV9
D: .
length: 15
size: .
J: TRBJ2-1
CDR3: CASSVSTPNYNEQFF
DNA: TGTGCCAGCAGCGTATCTACCCCTAACTACAATGAGCAGTTCTTC

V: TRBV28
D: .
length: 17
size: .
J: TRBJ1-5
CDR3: CASSPRRGQASNQPQHF
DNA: TGTGCCAGCAGCCCGCGGAGAGGGCAGGCTAGCAATCAGCCCCAGCATTTT

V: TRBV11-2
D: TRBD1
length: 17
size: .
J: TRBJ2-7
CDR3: CASSLDYSADRDYEQYF
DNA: TGTGCCAGCAGCTTAGATTATAGCGCGGACAGGGACTACGAGCAGTACTTC

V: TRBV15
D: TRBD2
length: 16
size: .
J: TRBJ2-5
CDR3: CATSPKNQRGQETQYF
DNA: TGTGCCACCAGCCCAAAGAACCAGCGGGGCCAAGAGACCCAGTACTTC

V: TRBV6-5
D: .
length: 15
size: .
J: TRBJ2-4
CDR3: CASSYRADLGNIQYF
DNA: TGTGCCAGCAGTTACAGAGCGGACCTAGGAAACATTCAGTACTTC

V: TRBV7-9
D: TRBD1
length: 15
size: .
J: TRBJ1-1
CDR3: CASTSGQHMNTEAFF
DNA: TGTGCCAGCACCTCGGGACAGCACATGAACACTGAAGCTTTCTTT

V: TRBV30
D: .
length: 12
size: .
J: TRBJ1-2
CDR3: CAWSKQGPGYTF
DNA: TGTGCCTGGAGTAAACAGGGCCCTGGCTACACCTTC

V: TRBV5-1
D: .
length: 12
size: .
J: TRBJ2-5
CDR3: CASSPDQETQYF
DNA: TGCGCCAGCAGCCCCGACCAAGAGACCCAGTACTTC

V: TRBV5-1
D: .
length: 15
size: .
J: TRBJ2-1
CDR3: CASSLIGQSYNEQFF
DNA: TGCGCCAGCAGCTTAATTGGACAGTCCTACAATGAGCAGTTCTTC

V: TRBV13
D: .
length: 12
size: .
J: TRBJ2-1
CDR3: CASSLRGNEQFF
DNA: TGTGCCAGCAGCTTAAGGGGCAATGAGCAGTTCTTC

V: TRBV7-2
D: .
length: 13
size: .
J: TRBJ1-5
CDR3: CASSLGQPSPQHF
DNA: TGTGCCAGCAGCTTAGGACAGCCGAGTCCCCAGCATTTT

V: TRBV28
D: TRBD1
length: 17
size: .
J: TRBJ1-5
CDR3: CASRTGGFLYSNQPQHF
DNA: TGTGCCAGTCGGACAGGGGGGTTCCTATATAGCAATCAGCCCCAGCATTTT

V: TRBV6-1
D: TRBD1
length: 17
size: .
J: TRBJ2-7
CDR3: CASSGNKGQVYVYEQYF
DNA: TGTGCCAGCAGTGGAAATAAAGGACAGGTATACGTCTACGAGCAGTACTTC

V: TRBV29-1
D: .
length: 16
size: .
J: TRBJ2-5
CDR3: CSVEVWEKGPLETQYF
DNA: TGCAGCGTTGAAGTCTGGGAGAAAGGCCCCTTGGAGACCCAGTACTTC

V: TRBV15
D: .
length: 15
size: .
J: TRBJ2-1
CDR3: CATSRDTTHDNEQFF
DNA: TGTGCCACCAGCAGAGATACTACCCATGACAATGAGCAGTTCTTC

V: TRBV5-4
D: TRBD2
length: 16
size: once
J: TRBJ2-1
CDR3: CASSPTSGRDYNEQFF
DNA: TGTGCCAGCAGCCCTACTAGCGGGAGAGACTACAATGAGCAGTTCTTC

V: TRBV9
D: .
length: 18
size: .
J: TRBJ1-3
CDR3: CASSTEPAGAGFGLTIYF
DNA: TGTGCCAGCAGCACAGAACCGGCGGGGGCCGGGTTTGGTCTCACCATATATTTT